This T cell receptor (beta chain) derives from a study of T cells in Graves' hyperthyroidism and ophthalmopathy. Patients were excluded for uncontrolled infection, other autoimmune disease, pregnancy or lactation. Diagnoses rested on clinical symptoms, serum thyroxine and TRAb, thyroid ultrasound and orbital computed tomography. Source material for PBMCs was 10 ml fresh peripheral blood. Germline V gene lookup returns CDR1 MDHEN and CDR2 SYDVKM. V lost 6 bases, J lost 5 bases, and 12 bases stayed unmatched. CDR3 size: 15 residues. Study results and caveats: Classification by a 13 V-J model distinguished ophthalmopathy from stable hyperthyroidism.

Amplified regions were TCR beta CDR3 sequences from RNA transcripts. The HTBI primer set served for first-round RT-PCR of the TCR CDR3. One entry per CDR3 protein results from TCRdb running MiXCR on the multiplex PCR reads. The sample includes around 300,000 distinct CDR3 sequences, over 20% seen only once; the top ten take around 64%. At least ten counts were recorded for this clonotype. Its antigen remains unknown. The sequenced sample consisted of blood. This chain joins TRBV28 and TRBJ2-7, with 8 bases fitting TRBD2. The source is a man aged 30 to 39 with Graves' ophthalmopathy. As DNA, the CDR3 is TGTGCCAGCAGCCGTACCGGGACTAGAGACCACGAGCAGTACTTC. Translated: CASSRTGTRDHEQYF. Supplemented by reference TRBV28 and TRBJ2-7, the full variable domain reads DVKVTQSSRYLVKRTGEKVFLECVQDMDHENMFWYRQDPGLGLRLIYFSYDVKMKEKGDIPEGYSVSREKKERFSLILESASTNQTSMYLCASSRTGTRDHEQYFGPGTRLTVT.